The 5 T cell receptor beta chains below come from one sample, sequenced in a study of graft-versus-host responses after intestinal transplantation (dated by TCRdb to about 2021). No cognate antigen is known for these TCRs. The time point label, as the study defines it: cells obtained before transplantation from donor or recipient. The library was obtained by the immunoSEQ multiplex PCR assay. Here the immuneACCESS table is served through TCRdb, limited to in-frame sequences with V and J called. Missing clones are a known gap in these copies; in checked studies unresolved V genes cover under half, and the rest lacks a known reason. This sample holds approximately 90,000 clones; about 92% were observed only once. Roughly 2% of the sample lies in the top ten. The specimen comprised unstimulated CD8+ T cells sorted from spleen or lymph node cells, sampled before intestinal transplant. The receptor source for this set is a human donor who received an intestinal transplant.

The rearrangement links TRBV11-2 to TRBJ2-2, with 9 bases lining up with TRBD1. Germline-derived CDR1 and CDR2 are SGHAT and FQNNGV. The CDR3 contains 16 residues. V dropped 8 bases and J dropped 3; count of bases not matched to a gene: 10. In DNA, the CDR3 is TGTGCCAGCGGGTTTCGGACAGGGGAGGACACCGGGGAGCTGTTTTTT. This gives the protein CASGFRTGEDTGELFF.

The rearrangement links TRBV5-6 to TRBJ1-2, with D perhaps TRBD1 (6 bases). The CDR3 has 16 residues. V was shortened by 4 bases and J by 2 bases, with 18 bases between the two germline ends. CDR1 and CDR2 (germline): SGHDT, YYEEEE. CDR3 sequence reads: CASSPDPGDLNYGYTF. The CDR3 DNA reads TGTGCCAGCAGCCCGGACCCAGGGGATCTAAACTATGGCTACACCTTC.

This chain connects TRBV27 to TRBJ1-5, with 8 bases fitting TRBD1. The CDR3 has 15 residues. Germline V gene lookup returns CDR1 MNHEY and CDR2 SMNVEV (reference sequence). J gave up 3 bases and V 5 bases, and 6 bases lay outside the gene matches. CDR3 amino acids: CASSPLDRDNQPQHF. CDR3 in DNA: TGTGCCAGCAGTCCCTTGGACAGGGACAATCAGCCCCAGCATTTT.

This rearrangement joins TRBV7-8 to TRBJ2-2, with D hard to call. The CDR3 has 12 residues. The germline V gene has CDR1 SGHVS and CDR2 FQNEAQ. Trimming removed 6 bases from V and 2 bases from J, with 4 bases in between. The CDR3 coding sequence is TGTGCCAGCAGTAGTAACACCGGGGAGCTGTTTTTT. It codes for CASSSNTGELFF.

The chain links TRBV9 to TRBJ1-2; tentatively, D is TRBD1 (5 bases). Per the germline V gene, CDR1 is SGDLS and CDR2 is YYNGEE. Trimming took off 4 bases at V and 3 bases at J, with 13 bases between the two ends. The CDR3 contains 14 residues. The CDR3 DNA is TGTGCCAGCAGCTCTAATGGGGCGTACTATGGCTACACCTTC. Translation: CASSSNGAYYGYTF.